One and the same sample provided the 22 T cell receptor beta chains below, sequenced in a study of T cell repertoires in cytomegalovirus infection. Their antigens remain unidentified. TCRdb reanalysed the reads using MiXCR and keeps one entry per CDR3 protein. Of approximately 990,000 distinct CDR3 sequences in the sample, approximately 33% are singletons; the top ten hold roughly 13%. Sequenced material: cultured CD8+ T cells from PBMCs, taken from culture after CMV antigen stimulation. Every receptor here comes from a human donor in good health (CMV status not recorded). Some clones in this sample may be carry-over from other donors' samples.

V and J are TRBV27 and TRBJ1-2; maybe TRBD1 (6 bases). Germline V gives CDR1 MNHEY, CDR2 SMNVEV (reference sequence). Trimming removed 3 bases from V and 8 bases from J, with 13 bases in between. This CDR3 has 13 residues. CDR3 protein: CASSFVRGQGYTF. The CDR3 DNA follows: TGTGCCAGCAGTTTTGTCCGGGGGCAGGGCTACACCTTC.

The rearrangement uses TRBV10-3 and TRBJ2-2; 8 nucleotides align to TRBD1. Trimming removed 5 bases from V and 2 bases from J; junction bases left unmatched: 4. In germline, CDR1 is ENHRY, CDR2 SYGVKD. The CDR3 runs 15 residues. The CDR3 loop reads CAISYRGLNTGELFF. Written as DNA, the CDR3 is TGTGCCATCAGTTACAGGGGGTTAAACACCGGGGAGCTGTTTTTT.

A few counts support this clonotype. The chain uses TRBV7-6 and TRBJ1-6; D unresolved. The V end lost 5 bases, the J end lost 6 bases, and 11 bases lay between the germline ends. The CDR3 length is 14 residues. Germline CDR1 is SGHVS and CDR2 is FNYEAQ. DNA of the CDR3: TGTGCCAGCAGCCTTGGTTACGTTAATTCACCCCTCCACTTT. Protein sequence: CASSLGYVNSPLHF.

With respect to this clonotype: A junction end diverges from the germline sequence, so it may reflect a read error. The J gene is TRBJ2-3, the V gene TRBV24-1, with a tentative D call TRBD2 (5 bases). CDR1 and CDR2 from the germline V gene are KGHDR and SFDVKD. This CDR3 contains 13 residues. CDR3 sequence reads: CATRDLSTDTQYF. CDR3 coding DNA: TGTGCCACCAGGGACTTAAGCACAGATACACAGTATTTT.

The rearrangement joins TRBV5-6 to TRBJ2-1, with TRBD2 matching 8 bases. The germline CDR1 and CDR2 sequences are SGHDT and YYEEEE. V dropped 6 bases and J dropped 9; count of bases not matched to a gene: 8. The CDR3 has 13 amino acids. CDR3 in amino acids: CASTSGGGGEQFF. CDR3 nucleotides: TGTGCCAGCACTTCGGGGGGGGGCGGTGAGCAGTTCTTC.

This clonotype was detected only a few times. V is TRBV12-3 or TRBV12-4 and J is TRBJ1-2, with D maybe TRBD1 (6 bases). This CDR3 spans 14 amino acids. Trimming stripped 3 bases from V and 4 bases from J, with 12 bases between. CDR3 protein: CASSFGGRLYGYTF. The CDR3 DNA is TGTGCCAGCAGTTTCGGGGGGCGTCTCTATGGCTACACCTTC.

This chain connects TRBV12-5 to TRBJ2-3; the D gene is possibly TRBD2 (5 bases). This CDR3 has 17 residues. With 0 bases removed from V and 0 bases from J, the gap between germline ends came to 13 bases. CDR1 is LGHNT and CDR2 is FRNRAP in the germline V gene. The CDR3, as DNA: TGTGCTAGTGGTTTGGTACCCGTGGGAGTTAGCACAGATACGCAGTATTTT. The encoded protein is CASGLVPVGVSTDTQYF.

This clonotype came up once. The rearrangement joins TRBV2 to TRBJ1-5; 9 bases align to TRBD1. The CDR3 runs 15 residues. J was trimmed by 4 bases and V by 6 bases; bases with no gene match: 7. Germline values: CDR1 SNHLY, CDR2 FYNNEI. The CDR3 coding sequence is TGTGCCAGCAGCACCCCGGGACAGGGTAATCAGCCCCAGCATTTT. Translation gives CASSTPGQGNQPQHF.

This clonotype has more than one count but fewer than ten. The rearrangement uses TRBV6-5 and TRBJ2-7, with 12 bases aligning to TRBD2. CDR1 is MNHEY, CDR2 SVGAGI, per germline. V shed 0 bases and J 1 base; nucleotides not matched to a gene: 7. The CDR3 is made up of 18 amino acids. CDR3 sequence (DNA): TGTGCCAGCAGTTACTCGGAGTGGACTAGCGGGGTTTCCTACGAGCAGTACGTC. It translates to CASSYSEWTSGVSYEQYV.

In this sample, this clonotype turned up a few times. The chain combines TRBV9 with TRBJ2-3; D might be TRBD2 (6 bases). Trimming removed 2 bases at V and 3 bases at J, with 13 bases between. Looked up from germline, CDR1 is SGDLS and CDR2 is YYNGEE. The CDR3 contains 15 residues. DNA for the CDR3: TGTGCCAGCAGCGTCAGTGGGGGGACGACAGATACGCAGTATTTT. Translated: CASSVSGGTTDTQYF.

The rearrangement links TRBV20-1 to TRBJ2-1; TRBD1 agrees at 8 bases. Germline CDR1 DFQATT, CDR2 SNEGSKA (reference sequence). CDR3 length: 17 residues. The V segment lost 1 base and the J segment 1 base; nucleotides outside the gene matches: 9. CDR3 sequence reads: CSARGFDRGLSYNEQFF. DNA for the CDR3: TGCAGTGCTAGAGGGTTCGACAGGGGATTATCCTACAATGAGCAGTTCTTC.

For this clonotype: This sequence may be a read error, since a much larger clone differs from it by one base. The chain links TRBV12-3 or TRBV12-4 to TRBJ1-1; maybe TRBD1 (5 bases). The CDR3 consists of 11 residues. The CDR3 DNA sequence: TGTGCCGGCAGTTTGACAGCCGAAGCTTTCTTT. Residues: CAGSLTAEAFF.

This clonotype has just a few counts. The CDR3 nucleotides are TGTGCCAGCAGCATTGGACAGCTAGCCAAAAACATTCAGTACTTC. It translates to CASSIGQLAKNIQYF. The chain joins TRBV13 to TRBJ2-4; TRBD1 is a possible D gene (6 bases). The V gene's germline CDR1 is PRHDT and CDR2 FYEKMQ (reference sequence). The CDR3 is 15 residues long. V lost 5 bases and J 0 bases, leaving 11 bases between the germline ends. The variable domain in full, completed from reference TRBV13 and TRBJ2-4, reads AAGVIQSPRHLIKEKRETATLKCYPIPRHDTVYWYQQGPGQDPQFLISFYEKMQSDKGSIPDRFSAQQFSDYHSELNMSSLELGDSALYFCASSIGQLAKNIQYFGAGTRLSVL.

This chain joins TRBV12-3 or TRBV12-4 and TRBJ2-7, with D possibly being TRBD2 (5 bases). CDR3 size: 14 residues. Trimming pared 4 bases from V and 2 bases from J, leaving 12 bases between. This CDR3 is CASSSTVGAYEQYF. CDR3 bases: TGTGCCAGCAGTTCCACGGTGGGAGCCTACGAGCAGTACTTC.

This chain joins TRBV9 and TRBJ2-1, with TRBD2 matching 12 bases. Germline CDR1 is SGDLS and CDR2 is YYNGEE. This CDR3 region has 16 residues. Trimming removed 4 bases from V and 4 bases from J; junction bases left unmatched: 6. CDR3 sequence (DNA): TGTGCCAGCAGCTACTTAACTAGCGGGGGGTACAATGAGCAGTTCTTC. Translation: CASSYLTSGGYNEQFF.

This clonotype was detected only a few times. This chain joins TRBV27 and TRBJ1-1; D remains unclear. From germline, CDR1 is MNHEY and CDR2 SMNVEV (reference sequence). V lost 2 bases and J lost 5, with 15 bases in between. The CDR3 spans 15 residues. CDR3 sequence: CASSLEGGTWTEAFF. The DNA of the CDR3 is TGTGCCAGCAGTTTAGAAGGAGGAACGTGGACTGAAGCTTTCTTT.

CDR3 in DNA: TGTGCCAGCTCACCACCGTGGCAGAACACTGAAGCTTTCTTT. It codes for CASSPPWQNTEAFF. The rearrangement joins TRBV18 to TRBJ1-1; D call uncertain. The V end lost 0 bases, the J end lost 1 base, and 6 bases lay between the germline ends. There are 14 residues in the CDR3. The germline gives CDR1 KGHSH, CDR2 LQKENI. Using reference TRBV18 and TRBJ1-1 for the parts outside the CDR3, the full variable domain is NAGVMQNPRHLVRRRGQEARLRCSPMKGHSHVYWYRQLPEEGLKFMVYLQKENIIDESGMPKERFSAEFPKEGPSILRIQQVVRGDSAAYFCASSPPWQNTEAFFGQGTRLTVV.

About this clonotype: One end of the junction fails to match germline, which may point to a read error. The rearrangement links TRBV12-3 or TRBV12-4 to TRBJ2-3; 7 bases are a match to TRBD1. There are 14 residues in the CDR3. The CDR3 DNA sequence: TGTGTCAGCAATCACCTCCCCGACAGGGACACGCAGTATTTT. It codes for CVSNHLPDRDTQYF.

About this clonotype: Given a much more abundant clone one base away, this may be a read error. CDR3 protein: CASSSWVRNYEQYV. CDR3 in DNA: TGTGCCAGCAGCTCCTGGGTCAGAAACTACGAGCAGTACGTC. V and J are TRBV7-9 and TRBJ2-7; D ambiguous. The CDR3 has 14 residues. Trimming cost V 4 bases and J 3 bases, with 13 bases left between them. Germline V gives CDR1 SEHNR, CDR2 FQNEAQ (reference sequence).

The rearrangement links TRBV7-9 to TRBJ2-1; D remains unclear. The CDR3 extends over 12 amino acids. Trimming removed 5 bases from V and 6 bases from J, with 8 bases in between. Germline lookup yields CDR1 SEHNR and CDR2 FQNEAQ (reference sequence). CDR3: CASSLYFNEQFF. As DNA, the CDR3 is TGTGCCAGCAGCCTCTACTTCAATGAGCAGTTCTTC.

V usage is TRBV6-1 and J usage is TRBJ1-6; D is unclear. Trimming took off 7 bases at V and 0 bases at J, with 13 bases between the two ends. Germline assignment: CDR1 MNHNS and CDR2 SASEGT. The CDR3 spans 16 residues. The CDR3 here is CASTEGRSSYNSPLHF. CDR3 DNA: TGTGCCAGCACAGAGGGCCGGAGCTCCTATAATTCACCCCTCCACTTT.

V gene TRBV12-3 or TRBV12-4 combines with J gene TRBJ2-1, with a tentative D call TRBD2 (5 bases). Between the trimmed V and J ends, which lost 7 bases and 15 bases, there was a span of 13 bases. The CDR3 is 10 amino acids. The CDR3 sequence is CASTGGRLFF. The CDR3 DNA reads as TGTGCCAGCACCGGAGGAAGGCTGTTCTTC.